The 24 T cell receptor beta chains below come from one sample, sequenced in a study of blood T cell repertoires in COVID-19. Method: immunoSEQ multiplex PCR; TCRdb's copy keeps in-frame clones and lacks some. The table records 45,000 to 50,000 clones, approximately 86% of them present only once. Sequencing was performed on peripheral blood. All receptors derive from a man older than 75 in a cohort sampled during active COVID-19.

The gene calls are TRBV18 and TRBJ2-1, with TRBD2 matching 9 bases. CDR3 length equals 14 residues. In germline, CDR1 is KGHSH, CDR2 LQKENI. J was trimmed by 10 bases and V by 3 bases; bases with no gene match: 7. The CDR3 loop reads CASSPRSGSWEQFF. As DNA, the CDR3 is TGTGCCAGCTCACCGCGTAGCGGGAGCTGGGAGCAGTTCTTC.

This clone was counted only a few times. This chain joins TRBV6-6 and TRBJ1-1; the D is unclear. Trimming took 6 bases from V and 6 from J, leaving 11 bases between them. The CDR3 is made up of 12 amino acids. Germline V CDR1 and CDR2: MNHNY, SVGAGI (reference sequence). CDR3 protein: CASSPRRSEAFF. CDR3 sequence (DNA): TGTGCCAGCAGCCCGAGGAGGTCTGAAGCTTTCTTT.

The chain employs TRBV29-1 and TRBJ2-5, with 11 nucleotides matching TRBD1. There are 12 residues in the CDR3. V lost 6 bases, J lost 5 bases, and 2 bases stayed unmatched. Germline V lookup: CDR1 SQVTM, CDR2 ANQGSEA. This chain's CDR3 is CSVDRGRETQYF. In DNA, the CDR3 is TGCAGCGTGGACAGGGGGCGTGAGACCCAGTACTTC. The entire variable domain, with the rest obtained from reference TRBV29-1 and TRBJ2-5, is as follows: SAVISQKPSRDICQRGTSLTIQCQVDSQVTMMFWYRQQPGQSLTLIATANQGSEATYESGFVIDKFPISRPNLTFSTLTVSNMSPEDSSIYLCSVDRGRETQYFGPGTRLLVL.

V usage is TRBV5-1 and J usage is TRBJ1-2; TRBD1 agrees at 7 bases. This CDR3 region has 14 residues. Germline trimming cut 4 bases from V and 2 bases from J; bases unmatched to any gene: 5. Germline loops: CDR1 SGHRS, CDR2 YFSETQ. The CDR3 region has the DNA TGCGCCAGCAGCACTTTACAGGGGAACTATGGCTACACCTTC. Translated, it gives CASSTLQGNYGYTF. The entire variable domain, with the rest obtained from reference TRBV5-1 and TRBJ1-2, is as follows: KAGVTQTPRYLIKTRGQQVTLSCSPISGHRSVSWYQQTPGQGLQFLFEYFSETQRNKGNFPGRFSGRQFSNSRSEMNVSTLELGDSALYLCASSTLQGNYGYTFGSGTRLTVV.

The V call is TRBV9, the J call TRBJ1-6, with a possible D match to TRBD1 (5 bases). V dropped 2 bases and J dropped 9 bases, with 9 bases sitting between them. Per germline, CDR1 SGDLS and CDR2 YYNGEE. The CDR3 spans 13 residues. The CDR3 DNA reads TGTGCCAGCAGCGTGGGGCTTATTTCACCCCTCCACTTT. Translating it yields CASSVGLISPLHF.

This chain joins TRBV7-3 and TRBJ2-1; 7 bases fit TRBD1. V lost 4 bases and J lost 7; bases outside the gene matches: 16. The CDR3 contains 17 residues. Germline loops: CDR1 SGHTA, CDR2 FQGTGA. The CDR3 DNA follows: TGTGCCAGCAGCTCCTGGGTGGGGACAGCGCTTTTAAATGAGCAGTTCTTC. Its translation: CASSSWVGTALLNEQFF.

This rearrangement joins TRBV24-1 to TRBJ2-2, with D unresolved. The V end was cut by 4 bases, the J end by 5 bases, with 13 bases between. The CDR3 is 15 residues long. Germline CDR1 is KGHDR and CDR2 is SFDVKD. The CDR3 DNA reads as TGTGCCACCAGTGAACCCTCGGGTTTAACCGGGGAGCTGTTTTTT. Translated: CATSEPSGLTGELFF.

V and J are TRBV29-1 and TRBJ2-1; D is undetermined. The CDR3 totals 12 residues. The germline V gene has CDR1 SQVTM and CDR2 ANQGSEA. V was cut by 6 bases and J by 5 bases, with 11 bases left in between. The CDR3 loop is CSVSNNNNEQFF. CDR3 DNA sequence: TGCAGCGTCTCAAACAATAACAATGAGCAGTTCTTC.

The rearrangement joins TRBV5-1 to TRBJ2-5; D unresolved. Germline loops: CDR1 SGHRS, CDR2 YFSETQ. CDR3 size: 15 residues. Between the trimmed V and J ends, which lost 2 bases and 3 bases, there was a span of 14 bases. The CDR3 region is CASSLSSFNKETQYF. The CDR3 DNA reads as TGCGCCAGCAGCTTAAGCTCCTTCAATAAAGAGACCCAGTACTTC.

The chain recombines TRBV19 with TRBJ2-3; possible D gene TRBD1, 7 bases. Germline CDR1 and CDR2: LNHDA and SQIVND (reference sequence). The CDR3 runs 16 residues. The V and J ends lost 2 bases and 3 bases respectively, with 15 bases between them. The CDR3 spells CASSIFKQGRTDTQYF. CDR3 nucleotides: TGTGCCAGTAGTATATTTAAACAGGGGAGGACAGATACGCAGTATTTT.

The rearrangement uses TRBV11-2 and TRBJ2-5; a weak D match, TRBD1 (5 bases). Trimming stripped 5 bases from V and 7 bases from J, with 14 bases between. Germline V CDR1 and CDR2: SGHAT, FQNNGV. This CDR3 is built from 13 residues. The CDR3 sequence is CASSAAQGGTQYF. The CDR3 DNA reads TGTGCCAGCAGCGCCGCTCAGGGCGGGACCCAGTACTTC.

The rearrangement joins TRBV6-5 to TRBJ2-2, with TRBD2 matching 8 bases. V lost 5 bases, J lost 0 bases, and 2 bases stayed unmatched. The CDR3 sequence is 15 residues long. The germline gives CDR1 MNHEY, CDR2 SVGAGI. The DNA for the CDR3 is TGTGCCAGCAGTAGACTAGCGTCGAACACCGGGGAGCTGTTTTTT. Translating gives CASSRLASNTGELFF.

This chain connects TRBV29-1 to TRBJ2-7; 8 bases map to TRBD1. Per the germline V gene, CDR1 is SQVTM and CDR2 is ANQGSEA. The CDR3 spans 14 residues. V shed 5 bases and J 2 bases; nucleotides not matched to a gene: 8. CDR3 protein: CSVSLGTGPYEQYF. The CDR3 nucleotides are TGCAGCGTTTCCTTAGGGACAGGCCCCTACGAGCAGTACTTC.

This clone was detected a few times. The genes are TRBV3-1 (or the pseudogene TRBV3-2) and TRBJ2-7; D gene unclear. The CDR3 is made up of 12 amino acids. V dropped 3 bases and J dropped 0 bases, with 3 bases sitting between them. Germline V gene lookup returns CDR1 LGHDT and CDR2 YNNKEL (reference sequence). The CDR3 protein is CASSHRSYEQYF. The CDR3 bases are TGTGCCAGCAGCCACCGCTCCTACGAGCAGTACTTC.

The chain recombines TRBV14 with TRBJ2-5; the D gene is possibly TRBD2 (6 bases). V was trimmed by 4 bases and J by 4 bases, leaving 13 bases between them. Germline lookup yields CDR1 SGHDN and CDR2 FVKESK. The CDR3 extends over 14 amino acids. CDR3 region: CASSRRLGGETQYF. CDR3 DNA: TGTGCCAGCAGCCGCCGTTTGGGGGGAGAGACCCAGTACTTC.

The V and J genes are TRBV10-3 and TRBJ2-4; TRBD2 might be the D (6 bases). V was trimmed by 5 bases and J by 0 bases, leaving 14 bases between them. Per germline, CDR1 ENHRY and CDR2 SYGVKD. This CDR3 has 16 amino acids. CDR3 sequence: CAISKGTALAKNIQYF. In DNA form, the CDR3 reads TGTGCCATCAGTAAAGGGACTGCTCTAGCCAAAAACATTCAGTACTTC.

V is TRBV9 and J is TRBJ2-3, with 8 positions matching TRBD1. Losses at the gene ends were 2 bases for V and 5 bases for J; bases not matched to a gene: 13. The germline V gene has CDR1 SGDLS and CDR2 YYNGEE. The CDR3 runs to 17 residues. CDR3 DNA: TGTGCCAGCAGCGTGGCACCCAGGACAGGGCAATTAGATACGCAGTATTTT. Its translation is CASSVAPRTGQLDTQYF. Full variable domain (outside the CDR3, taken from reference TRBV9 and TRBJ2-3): DSGVTQTPKHLITATGQRVTLRCSPRSGDLSVYWYQQSLDQGLQFLIQYYNGEERAKGNILERFSAQQFPDLHSELNLSSLELGDSALYFCASSVAPRTGQLDTQYFGPGTRLTVL.

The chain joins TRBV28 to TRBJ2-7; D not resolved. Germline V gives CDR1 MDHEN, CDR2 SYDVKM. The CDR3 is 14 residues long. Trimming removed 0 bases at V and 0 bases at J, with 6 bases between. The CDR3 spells CASSLWASSYEQYF. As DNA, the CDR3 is TGTGCCAGCAGTTTATGGGCCAGCTCCTACGAGCAGTACTTC.

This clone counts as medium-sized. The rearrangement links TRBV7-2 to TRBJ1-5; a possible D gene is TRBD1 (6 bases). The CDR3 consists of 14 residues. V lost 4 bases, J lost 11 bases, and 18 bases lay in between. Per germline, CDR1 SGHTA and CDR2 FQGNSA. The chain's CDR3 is CASSSDSPGQTQHF. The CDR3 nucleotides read TGTGCCAGCAGCTCCGACTCCCCGGGACAAACCCAGCATTTT. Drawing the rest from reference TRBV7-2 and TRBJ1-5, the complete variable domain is GAGVSQSPSNKVTEKGKDVELRCDPISGHTALYWYRQSLGQGLEFLIYFQGNSAPDKSGLPSDRFSAERTGGSVSTLTIQRTQQEDSAVYLCASSSDSPGQTQHFGDGTRLSIL.

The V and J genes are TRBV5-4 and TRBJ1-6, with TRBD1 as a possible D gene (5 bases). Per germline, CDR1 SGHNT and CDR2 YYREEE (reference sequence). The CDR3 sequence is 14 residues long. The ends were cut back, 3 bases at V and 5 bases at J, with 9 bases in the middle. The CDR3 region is CASSSPTDNSPLHF. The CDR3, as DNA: TGTGCCAGCAGCTCGCCGACAGATAATTCACCCCTCCACTTT.

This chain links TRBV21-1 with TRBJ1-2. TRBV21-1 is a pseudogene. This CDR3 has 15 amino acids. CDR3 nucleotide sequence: TGTGCCAGCAGCAATCGTCCCCGAGAGAACTATGGCTACACCTTC. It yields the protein CASSNRPRENYGYTF.

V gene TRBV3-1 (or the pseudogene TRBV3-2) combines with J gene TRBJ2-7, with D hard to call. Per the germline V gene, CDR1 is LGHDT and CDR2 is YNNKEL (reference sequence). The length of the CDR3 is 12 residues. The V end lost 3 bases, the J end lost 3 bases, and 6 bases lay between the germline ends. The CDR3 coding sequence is TGTGCCAGCAGCCAGGCAGACTACGAGCAGTACTTC. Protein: CASSQADYEQYF.

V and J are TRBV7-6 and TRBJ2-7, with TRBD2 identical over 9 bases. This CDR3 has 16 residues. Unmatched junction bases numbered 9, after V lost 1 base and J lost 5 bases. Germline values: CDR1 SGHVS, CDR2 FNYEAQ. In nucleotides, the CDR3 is TGTGCCAGCAGCTTAGTCGGCGGGGGGGCTATCCACGAGCAGTACTTC. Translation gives CASSLVGGGAIHEQYF.

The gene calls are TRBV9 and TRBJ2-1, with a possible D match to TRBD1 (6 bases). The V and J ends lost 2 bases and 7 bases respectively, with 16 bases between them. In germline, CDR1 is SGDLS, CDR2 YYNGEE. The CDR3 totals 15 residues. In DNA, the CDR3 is TGTGCCAGCAGCGTTACAGGGACCGCTTGGAATGAGCAGTTCTTC. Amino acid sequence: CASSVTGTAWNEQFF.